Each of the 10 T cell receptor beta chains below was sequenced from the same sample in a study of Ad26.COV2.S vaccination and SARS-CoV-2 variants (dated by TCRdb to about 2021). Receptors were amplified or captured by the immunoSEQ multiplex PCR assay. This immuneACCESS table, as held by TCRdb, lists in-frame sequences with V and J called but not all clones. Of the missing ones, under half trace to an unresolved V gene in checked studies; the others have no known cause. This sample gives 45,000 or so clones in total; around 83% of them show up just once. Roughly half of the sample is in the top ten clones. This specimen's time point label, interpreted: individuals recovered from natural SARS-CoV-2 infection. Sequencing used peripheral blood, obtained after recovery from COVID-19. The receptor set was obtained from a human donor who had recovered from COVID-19.

The rearrangement joins TRBV12-3 or TRBV12-4 to TRBJ1-1, with D perhaps matching TRBD1 (5 bases). V was clipped by 8 bases and J by 4 bases, with 11 bases between them. CDR3 size: 12 residues. The CDR3 region has the DNA TGTGCCAGCGGACGACAGAGCACTGAAGCTTTCTTT. This translates into CASGRQSTEAFF.

CDR3 region: CASSLVGRGESPLHF. Written as DNA, the CDR3 is TGTGCCAGCAGCTTAGTGGGCAGGGGCGAATCACCCCTCCACTTT. The chain carries TRBV7-2 and TRBJ1-6; D might be TRBD1 (6 bases). CDR1 and CDR2 from the germline V gene are SGHTA and FQGNSA. The CDR3 totals 15 residues. The V end was cut by 1 base, the J end by 10 bases, with 14 bases between.

The CDR3 loop is CASMTDRGYGYTF. CDR3 nucleotide sequence: TGTGCCAGCATGACGGACAGGGGTTATGGCTACACCTTC. This chain links TRBV2 with TRBJ1-2; 9 bases fit TRBD1. The CDR3 spans 13 residues. With V trimmed by 7 bases and J by 5 bases, 5 bases remained unmatched. Germline V lookup: CDR1 SNHLY, CDR2 FYNNEI. Based on the CDR3 plus reference TRBV2 and TRBJ1-2, the full variable domain is EPEVTQTPSHQVTQMGQEVILRCVPISNHLYFYWYRQILGQKVEFLVSFYNNEISEKSEIFDDQFSVERPDGSNFTLKIRSTKLEDSAMYFCASMTDRGYGYTFGSGTRLTVV.

The V and J genes are TRBV15 and TRBJ1-2; D gene unclear. This CDR3 has 16 amino acids. Germline CDR1 LNHNV, CDR2 YYDKDF (reference sequence). V lost 1 base and J 4 bases, leaving 16 bases between the germline ends. The CDR3 spells CATSRVFDRAAYGYTF. The DNA of the CDR3 is TGTGCCACCAGCAGAGTTTTCGACCGGGCGGCCTATGGCTACACCTTC. The variable domain in full, completed from reference TRBV15 and TRBJ1-2, reads DAMVIQNPRYQVTQFGKPVTLSCSQTLNHNVMYWYQQKSSQAPKLLFHYYDKDFNNEADTPDNFQSRRPNTSFCFLDIRSPGLGDTAMYLCATSRVFDRAAYGYTFGSGTRLTVV.

This clone was found a few times. The chain recombines TRBV19 with TRBJ1-5; 10 bases are shared with TRBD1. This CDR3 has 16 residues. V gave up 5 bases and J gave up 5 bases; unmatched junction bases: 9. CDR1 and CDR2 (germline): LNHDA, SQIVND (reference sequence). The CDR3 is CASSAGRDRGDQPQHF. Here the CDR3 DNA reads TGTGCCAGTAGTGCTGGCCGGGACAGGGGTGATCAGCCCCAGCATTTT.

The J gene is TRBJ2-4, the V gene TRBV11-2; the D call may be TRBD1 or TRBD2 (5 bases each). Germline loops: CDR1 SGHAT, CDR2 FQNNGV. V was pared by 1 base and J by 3 bases, with 22 bases between. This CDR3 is 19 amino acids long. The CDR3 nucleotides are TGTGCCAGCAGCTTAGGAGGGGCCCGAGAGGCAAGTGGCAAAAACATTCAGTACTTC. This codes for CASSLGGAREASGKNIQYF.

V and J are TRBV5-5 and TRBJ2-7, with 10 nucleotides matching TRBD2. V dropped 4 bases and J dropped 1; count of bases not matched to a gene: 5. Looked up from germline, CDR1 is SGHKS and CDR2 is YYEKEE (reference sequence). The CDR3 contains 15 residues. Written as DNA, the CDR3 is TGTGCCAGCAGCCCCCTAGCGGGAGCTTCCTACGAGCAGTACTTC. This sequence encodes CASSPLAGASYEQYF.

The chain uses TRBV7-9 and TRBJ2-5; TRBD1 or TRBD2 may be the D gene (5 bases each). Germline CDR1 reads SEHNR; CDR2 reads FQNEAQ (reference sequence). This CDR3 comprises 14 residues. Between the trimmed V and J ends, which lost 5 bases and 1 base, there was a span of 11 bases. The CDR3 nucleotides are TGTGCCAGCAGCACGAGGGGCATCCAAGAGACCCAGTACTTC. Amino acids: CASSTRGIQETQYF.

V gene TRBV10-3 combines with J gene TRBJ2-7; D ambiguous. The ends were cut back, 6 bases at V and 0 bases at J, with 9 bases in the middle. Germline-derived CDR1 and CDR2 are ENHRY and SYGVKD. CDR3 length: 13 amino acids. CDR3 nucleotides: TGTGCCATCAGGACCGACAACTCCTACGAGCAGTACTTC. Protein product: CAIRTDNSYEQYF.

This clone is a singleton in its sample. The chain couples TRBV9 to TRBJ1-1; D is undetermined. The CDR3 contains 13 residues. Trimming cost V 3 bases and J 8 bases, with 14 bases left between them. Germline V lookup: CDR1 SGDLS, CDR2 YYNGEE. CDR3 nucleotides: TGTGCCAGCAGCGGCTCTAACCACTTAGAAGCTTTCTTT. The encoded protein is CASSGSNHLEAFF.